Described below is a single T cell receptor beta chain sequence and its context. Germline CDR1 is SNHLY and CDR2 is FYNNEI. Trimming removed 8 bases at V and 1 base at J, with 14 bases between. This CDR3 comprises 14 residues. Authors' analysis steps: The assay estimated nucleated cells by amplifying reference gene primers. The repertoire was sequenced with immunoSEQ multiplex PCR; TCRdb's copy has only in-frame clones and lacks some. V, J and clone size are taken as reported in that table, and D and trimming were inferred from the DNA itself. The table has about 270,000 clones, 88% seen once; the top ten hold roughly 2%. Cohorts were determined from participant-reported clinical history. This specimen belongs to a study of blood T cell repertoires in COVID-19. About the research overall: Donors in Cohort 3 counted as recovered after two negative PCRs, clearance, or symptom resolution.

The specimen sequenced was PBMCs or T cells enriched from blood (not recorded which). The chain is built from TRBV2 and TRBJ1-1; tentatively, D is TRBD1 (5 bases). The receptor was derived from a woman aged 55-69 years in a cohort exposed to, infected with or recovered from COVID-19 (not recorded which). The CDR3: CASGTGVPNTEAFF. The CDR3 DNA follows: TGTGCCAGCGGGACGGGGGTCCCGAACACTGAAGCTTTCTTT.